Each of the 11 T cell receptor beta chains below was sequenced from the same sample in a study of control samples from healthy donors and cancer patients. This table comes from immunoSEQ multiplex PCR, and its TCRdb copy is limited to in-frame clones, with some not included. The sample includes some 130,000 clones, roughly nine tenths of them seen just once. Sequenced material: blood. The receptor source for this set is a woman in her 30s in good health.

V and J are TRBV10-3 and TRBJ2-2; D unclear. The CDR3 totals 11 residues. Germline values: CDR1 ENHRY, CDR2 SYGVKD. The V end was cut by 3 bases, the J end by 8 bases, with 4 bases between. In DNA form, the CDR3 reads TGTGCCATCAGTGAACGGGGGGAGCTGTTTTTT. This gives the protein CAISERGELFF.

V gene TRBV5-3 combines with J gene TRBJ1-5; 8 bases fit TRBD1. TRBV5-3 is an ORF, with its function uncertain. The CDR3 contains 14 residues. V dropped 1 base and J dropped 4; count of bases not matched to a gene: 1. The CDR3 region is CARSLTGGNQPQHF. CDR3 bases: TGTGCCAGAAGCTTGACAGGGGGTAATCAGCCCCAGCATTTT.

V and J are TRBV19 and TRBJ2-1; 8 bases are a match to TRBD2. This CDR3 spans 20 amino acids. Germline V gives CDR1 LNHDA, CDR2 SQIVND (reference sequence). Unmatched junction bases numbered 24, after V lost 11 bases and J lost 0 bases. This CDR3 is CASKARGPLLSGTSYNEQFF. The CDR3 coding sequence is TGTGCCTCGAAAGCGAGGGGCCCGCTGCTTAGCGGGACCTCCTACAATGAGCAGTTCTTC.

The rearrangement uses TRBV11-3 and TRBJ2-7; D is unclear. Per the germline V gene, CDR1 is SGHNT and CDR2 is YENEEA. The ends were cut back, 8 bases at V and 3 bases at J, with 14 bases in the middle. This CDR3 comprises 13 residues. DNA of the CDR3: TGTGCCAGCGACCAATCGGGCCGCTACGAGCAGTACTTC. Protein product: CASDQSGRYEQYF. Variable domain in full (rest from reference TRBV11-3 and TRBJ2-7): EAGVVQSPRYKIIEKKQPVAFWCNPISGHNTLYWYLQNLGQGPELLIRYENEEAVDDSQLPKDRFSAERLKGVDSTLKIQPAELGDSAVYLCASDQSGRYEQYFGPGTRLTVT.

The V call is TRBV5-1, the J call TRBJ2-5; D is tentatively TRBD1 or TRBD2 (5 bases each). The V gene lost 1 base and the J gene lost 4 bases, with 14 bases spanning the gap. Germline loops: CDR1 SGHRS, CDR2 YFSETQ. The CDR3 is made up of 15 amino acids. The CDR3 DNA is TGCGCCAGCAGCTTGCAATCCGGGACGAGAGAGACCCAGTACTTC. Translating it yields CASSLQSGTRETQYF.

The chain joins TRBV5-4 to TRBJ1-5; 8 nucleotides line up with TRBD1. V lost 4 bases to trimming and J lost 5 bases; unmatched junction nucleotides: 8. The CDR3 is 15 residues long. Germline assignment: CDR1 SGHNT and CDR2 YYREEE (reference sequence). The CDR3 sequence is CASSVDRGWDQPQHF. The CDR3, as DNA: TGTGCCAGCAGCGTCGACAGGGGATGGGATCAGCCCCAGCATTTT.

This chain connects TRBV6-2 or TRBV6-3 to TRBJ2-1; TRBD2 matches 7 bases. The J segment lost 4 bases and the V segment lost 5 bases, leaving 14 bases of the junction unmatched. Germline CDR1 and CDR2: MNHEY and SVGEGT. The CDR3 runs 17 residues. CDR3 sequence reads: CASSPFPRLAVYNEQFF. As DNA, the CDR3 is TGTGCCAGCAGTCCCTTTCCTAGGCTAGCGGTTTACAATGAGCAGTTCTTC.

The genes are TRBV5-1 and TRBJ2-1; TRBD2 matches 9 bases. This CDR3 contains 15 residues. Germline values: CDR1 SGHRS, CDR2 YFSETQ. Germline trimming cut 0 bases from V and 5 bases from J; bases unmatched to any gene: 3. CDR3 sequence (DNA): TGCGCCAGCAGCTTGGTGTCTAGCGGGAACAATGAGCAGTTCTTC. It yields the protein CASSLVSSGNNEQFF.

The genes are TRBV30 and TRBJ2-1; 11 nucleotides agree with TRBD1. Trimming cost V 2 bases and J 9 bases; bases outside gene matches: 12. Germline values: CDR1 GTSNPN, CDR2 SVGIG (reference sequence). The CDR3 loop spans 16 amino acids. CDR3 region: CAWSTPGQGVFSEQFF. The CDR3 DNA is TGTGCCTGGAGTACACCGGGACAGGGGGTTTTTAGTGAGCAGTTCTTC. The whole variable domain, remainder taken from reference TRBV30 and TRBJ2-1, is SQTIHQWPATLVQPVGSPLSLECTVEGTSNPNLYWYRQAAGRGLQLLFYSVGIGQISSEVPQNLSASRPQDRQFILSSKKLLLSDSGFYLCAWSTPGQGVFSEQFFGPGTRLTVL.

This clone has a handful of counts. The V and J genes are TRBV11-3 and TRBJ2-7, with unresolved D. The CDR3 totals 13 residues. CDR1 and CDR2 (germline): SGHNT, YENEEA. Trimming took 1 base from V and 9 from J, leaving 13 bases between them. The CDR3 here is CASSLVPHTVQYF. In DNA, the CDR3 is TGTGCCAGCAGCTTAGTCCCCCACACTGTGCAGTACTTC.

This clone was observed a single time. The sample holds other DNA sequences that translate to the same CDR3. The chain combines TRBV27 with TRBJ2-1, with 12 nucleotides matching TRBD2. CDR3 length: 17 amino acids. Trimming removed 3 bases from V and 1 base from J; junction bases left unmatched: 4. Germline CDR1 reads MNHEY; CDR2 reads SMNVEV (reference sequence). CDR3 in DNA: TGTGCCAGCAGTTTTGGACTAGCGGGATTGTCCTACAATGAGCAGTTCTTC. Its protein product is CASSFGLAGLSYNEQFF.